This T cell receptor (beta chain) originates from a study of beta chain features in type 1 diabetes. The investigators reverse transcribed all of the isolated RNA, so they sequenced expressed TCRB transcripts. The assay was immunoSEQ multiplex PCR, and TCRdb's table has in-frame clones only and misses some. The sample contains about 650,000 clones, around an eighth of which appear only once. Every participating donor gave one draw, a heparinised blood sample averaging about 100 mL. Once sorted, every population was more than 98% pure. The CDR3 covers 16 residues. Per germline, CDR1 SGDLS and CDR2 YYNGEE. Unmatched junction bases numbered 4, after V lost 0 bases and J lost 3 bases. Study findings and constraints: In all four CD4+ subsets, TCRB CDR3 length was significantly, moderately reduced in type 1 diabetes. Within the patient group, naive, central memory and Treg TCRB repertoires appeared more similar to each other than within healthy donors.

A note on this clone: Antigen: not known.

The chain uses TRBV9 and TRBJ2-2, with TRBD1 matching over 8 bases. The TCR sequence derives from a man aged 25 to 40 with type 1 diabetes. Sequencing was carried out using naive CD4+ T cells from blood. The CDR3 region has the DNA TGTGCCAGCAGCGTAGTTCCGACAGGGGACACCGGGGAGCTGTTTTTT. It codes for CASSVVPTGDTGELFF.